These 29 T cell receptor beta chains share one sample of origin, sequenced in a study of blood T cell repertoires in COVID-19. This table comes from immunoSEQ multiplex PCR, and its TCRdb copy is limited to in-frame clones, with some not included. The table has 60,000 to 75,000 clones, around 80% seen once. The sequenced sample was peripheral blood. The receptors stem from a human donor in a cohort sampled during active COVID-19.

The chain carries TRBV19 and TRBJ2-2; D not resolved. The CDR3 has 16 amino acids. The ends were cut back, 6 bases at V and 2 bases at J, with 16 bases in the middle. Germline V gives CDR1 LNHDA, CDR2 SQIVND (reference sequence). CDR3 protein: CASSLRFNINTGELFF. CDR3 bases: TGTGCCAGTAGCCTCCGCTTTAACATCAACACCGGGGAGCTGTTTTTT.

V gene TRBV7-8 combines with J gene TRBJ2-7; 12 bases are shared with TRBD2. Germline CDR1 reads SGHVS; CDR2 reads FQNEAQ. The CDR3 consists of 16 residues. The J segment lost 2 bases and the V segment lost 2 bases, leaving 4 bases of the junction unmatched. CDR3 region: CASSLLPSGGAYEQYF. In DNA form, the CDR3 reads TGTGCCAGCAGCTTACTCCCTAGCGGGGGGGCCTACGAGCAGTACTTC.

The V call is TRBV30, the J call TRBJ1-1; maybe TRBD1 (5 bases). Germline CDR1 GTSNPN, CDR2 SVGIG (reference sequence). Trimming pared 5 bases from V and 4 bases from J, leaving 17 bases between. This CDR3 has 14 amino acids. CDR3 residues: CAWFPSNRRTEAFF. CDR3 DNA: TGTGCCTGGTTCCCGTCGAACAGGCGCACTGAAGCTTTCTTT.

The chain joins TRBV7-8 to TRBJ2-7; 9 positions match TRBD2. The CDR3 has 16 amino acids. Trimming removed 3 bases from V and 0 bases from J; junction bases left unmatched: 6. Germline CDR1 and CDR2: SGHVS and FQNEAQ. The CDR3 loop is CASSLEQRGASYEQYF. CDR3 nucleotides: TGTGCCAGCAGCTTGGAGCAGCGGGGGGCCTCCTACGAGCAGTACTTC.

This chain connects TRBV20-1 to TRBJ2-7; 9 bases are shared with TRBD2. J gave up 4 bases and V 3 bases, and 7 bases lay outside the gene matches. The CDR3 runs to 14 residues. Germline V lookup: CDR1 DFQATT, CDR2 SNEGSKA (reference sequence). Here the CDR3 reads CSASDSGSGYEQYF. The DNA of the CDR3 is TGCAGTGCTAGTGATAGCGGGAGTGGGTACGAGCAGTACTTC.

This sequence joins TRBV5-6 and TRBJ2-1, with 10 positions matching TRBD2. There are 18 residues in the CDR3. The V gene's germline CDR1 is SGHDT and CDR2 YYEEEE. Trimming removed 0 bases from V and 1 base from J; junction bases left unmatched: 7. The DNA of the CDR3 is TGTGCCAGCAGCTTGGAAGTAGCGGGAGGTAATTCCTACAATGAGCAGTTCTTC. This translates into CASSLEVAGGNSYNEQFF. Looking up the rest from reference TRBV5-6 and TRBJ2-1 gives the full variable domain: DAGVTQSPTHLIKTRGQQVTLRCSPKSGHDTVSWYQQALGQGPQFIFQYYEEEERQRGNFPDRFSGHQFPNYSSELNVNALLLGDSALYLCASSLEVAGGNSYNEQFFGPGTRLTVL.

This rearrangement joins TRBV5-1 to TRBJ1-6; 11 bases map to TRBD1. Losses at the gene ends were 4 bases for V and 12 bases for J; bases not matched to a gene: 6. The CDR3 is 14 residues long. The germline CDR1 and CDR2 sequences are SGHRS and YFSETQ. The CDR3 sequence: CASSRPGQGEPLHF. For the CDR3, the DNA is TGCGCCAGCAGCCGGCCGGGACAGGGGGAACCCCTCCACTTT. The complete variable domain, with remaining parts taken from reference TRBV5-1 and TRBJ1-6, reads KAGVTQTPRYLIKTRGQQVTLSCSPISGHRSVSWYQQTPGQGLQFLFEYFSETQRNKGNFPGRFSGRQFSNSRSEMNVSTLELGDSALYLCASSRPGQGEPLHFGNGTRLTVT.

The CDR3 protein is CASSLKSGTGELFF. The CDR3 region has the DNA TGTGCCAGCAGCTTAAAATCGGGTACCGGGGAGCTGTTTTTT. This chain connects TRBV7-3 to TRBJ2-2; D uncertain. Trimming stripped 1 base from V and 5 bases from J, with 8 bases between. The CDR3 loop spans 14 amino acids. Germline CDR1 reads SGHTA; CDR2 reads FQGTGA.

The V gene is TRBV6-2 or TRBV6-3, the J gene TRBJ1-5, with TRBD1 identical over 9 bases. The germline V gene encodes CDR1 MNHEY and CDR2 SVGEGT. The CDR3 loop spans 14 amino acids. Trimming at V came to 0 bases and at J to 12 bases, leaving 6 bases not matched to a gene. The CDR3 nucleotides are TGTGCCAGCAGTTACTCGATGGACAGGGGCTACCAGCATTTT. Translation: CASSYSMDRGYQHF.

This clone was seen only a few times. As DNA, the CDR3 is TGTGCCAGCAGGGGCTCTCATGAGCAGTTCTTC. Translation gives CASRGSHEQFF. The V and J genes are TRBV12-3 or TRBV12-4 and TRBJ2-1; D unclear. The CDR3 covers 11 residues. V was clipped by 6 bases and J by 8 bases, with 8 bases between them.

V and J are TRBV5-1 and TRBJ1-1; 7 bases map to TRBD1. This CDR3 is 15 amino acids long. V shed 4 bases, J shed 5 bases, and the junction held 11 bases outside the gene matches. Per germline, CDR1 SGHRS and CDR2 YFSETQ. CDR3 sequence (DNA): TGCGCCAGCAGCCTGGACAGGTTAGGGCTTACTGAAGCTTTCTTT. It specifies CASSLDRLGLTEAFF.

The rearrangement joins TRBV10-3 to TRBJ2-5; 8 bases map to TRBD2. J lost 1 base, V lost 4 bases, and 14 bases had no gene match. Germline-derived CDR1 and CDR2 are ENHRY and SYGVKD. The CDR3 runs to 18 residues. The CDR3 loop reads CAISAGTSHVVVQETQYF. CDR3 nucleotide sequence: TGTGCCATCAGTGCGGGGACTAGTCATGTGGTCGTCCAAGAGACCCAGTACTTC.

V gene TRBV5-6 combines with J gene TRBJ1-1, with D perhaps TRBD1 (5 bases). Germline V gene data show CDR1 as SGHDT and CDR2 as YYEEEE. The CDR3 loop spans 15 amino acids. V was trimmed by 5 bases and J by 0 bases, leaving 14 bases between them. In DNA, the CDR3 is TGTGCCAGCAGAAGCAGGGTACACCTGAACACTGAAGCTTTCTTT. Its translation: CASRSRVHLNTEAFF.

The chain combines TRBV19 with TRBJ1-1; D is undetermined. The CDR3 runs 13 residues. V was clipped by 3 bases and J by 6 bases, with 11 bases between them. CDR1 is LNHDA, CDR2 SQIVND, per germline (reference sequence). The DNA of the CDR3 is TGTGCCAGTAGTATTGAATGGAGGGCTGAAGCTTTCTTT. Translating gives CASSIEWRAEAFF. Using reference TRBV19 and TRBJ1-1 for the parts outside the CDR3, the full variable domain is DGGITQSPKYLFRKEGQNVTLSCEQNLNHDAMYWYRQDPGQGLRLIYYSQIVNDFQKGDIAEGYSVSREKKESFPLTVTSAQKNPTAFYLCASSIEWRAEAFFGQGTRLTVV.

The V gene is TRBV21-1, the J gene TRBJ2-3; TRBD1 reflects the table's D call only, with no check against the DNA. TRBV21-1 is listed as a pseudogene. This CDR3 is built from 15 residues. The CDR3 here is CASRRHTGLADTQYF. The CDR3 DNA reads TGTGCCAGCAGACGACATACAGGGTTGGCAGATACGCAGTATTTT.

The DNA of the CDR3 is TGTGCCAGCAGTGGCCGGACAGGGGTGATCACCGGGGAGCTGTTTTTT. Amino acids: CASSGRTGVITGELFF. The rearrangement links TRBV6-1 to TRBJ2-2, with 9 nucleotides matching TRBD1. This CDR3 has 16 amino acids. V dropped 4 bases and J dropped 4; count of bases not matched to a gene: 7. Germline CDR1 and CDR2: MNHNS and SASEGT.

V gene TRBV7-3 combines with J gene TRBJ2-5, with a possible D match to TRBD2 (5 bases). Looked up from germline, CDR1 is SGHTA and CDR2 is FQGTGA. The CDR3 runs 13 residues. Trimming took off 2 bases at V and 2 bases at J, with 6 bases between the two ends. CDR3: CASSLWEQETQYF. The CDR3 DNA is TGTGCCAGCAGCTTATGGGAGCAAGAGACCCAGTACTTC.

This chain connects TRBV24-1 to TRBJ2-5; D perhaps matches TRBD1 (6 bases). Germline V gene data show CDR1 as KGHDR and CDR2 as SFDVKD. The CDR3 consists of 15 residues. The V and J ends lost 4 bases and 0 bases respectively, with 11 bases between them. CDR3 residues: CATSEVQGNQETQYF. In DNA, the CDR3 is TGTGCCACCAGTGAAGTACAGGGCAACCAAGAGACCCAGTACTTC.

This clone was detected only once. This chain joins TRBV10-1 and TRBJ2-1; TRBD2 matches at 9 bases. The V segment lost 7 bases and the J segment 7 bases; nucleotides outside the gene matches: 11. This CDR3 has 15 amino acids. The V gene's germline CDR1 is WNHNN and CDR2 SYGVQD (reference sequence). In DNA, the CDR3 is TGCGCCAGCACTAATTTAGCGGGAGTGAGGAATGAGCAGTTCTTC. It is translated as CASTNLAGVRNEQFF.

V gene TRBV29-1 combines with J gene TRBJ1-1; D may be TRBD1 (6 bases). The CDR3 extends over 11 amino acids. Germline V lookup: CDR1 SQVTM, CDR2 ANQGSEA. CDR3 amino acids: CRGARAGEAFF. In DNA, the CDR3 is TGCAGGGGGGCAAGGGCCGGAGAAGCTTTCTTT.

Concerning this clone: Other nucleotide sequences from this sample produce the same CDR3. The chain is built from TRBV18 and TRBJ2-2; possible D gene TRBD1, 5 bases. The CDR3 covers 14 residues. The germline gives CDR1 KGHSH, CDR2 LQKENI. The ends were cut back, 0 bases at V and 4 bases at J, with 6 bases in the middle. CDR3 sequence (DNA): TGTGCCAGCTCACCACCGGGGCGCACCGGGGAGCTGTTTTTT. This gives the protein CASSPPGRTGELFF.

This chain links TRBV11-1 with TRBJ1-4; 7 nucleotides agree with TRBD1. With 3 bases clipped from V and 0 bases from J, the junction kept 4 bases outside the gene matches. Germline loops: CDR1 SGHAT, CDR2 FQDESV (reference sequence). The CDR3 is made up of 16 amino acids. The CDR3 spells CASSFRQGTTNEKLFF. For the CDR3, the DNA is TGTGCCAGCAGCTTCCGACAGGGAACAACTAATGAAAAACTGTTTTTT.

CDR3 nucleotide sequence: TGTGCCAGCAGTTCGCCGGGACTAGCGGTCGATGAGCAGTTCTTC. It encodes CASSSPGLAVDEQFF. This chain joins TRBV7-2 and TRBJ2-1, with 11 nucleotides matching TRBD2. This CDR3 has 15 residues. Germline lookup yields CDR1 SGHTA and CDR2 FQGNSA. Trimming took 6 bases from V and 8 from J; bases not matched to a gene: 9.

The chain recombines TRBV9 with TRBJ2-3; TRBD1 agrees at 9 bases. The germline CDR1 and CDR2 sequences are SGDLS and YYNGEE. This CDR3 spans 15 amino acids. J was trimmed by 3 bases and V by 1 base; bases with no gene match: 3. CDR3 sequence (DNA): TGTGCCAGCAGCGTAACAGGGGGCGCGACAGATACGCAGTATTTT. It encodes CASSVTGGATDTQYF.

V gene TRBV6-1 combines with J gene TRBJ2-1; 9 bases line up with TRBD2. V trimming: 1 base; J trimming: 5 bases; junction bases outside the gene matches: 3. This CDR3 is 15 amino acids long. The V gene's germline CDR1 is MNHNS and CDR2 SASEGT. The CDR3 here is CASSEGLAADNEQFF. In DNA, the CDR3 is TGTGCCAGCAGTGAAGGACTAGCGGCAGACAATGAGCAGTTCTTC.

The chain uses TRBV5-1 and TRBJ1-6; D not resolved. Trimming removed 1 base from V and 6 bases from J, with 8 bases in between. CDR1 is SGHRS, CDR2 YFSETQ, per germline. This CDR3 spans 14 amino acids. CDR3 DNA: TGCGCCAGCAGCTTGAATAATATTAATTCACCCCTCCACTTT. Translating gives CASSLNNINSPLHF.

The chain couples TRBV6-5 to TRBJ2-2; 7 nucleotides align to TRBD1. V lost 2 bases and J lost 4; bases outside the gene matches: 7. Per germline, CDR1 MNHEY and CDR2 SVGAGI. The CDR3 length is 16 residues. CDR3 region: CASSYPQGVGTGELFF. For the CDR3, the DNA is TGTGCCAGCAGTTACCCCCAGGGGGTAGGCACCGGGGAGCTGTTTTTT.

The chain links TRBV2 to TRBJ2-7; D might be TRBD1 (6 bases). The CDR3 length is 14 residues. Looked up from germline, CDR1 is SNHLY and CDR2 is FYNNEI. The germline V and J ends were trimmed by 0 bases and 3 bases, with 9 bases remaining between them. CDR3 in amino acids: CASSEAQGIYEQYF. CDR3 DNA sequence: TGTGCCAGCAGTGAAGCGCAGGGGATCTACGAGCAGTACTTC.

CDR3 sequence (DNA): TGTGCCAGCAGCCAACAGGGACAGGGAAACTATGGCTACACCTTC. Its protein is CASSQQGQGNYGYTF. V gene TRBV4-2 combines with J gene TRBJ1-2; 9 bases map to TRBD1. Germline V CDR1 and CDR2: LGHNA, YNFKEQ. Trimming took 2 bases from V and 2 from J; bases not matched to a gene: 3. The CDR3 extends over 15 amino acids.